Reported below is one T cell receptor (beta chain). Its antigen remains unknown. This CDR3 has 14 residues. Germline CDR1 LGHDT, CDR2 YNNKEL (reference sequence). V lost 0 bases, J lost 9 bases, and 14 bases lay in between. This entry comes from a study of T cell responses to AZD1222 COVID-19 vaccine. This table comes from immunoSEQ multiplex PCR, and its TCRdb copy is limited to in-frame clones, with some not included. Counted here are 130,000 or so clones, around 94% occurring once; the ten biggest clones make up roughly 7.2%. Study results and limitations: White British people made up most donors, females outnumbered males, and clonal diversity was possibly underestimated.

This chain connects TRBV3-1 (or the pseudogene TRBV3-2) to TRBJ1-1; D might be TRBD1 (5 bases). Here the sequenced sample was peripheral blood, taken on day 0 of AZD1222 vaccination. The TCR was taken from an adult in good health. The DNA of the CDR3 is TGTGCCAGCAGCCAAGATGGGGGACGGGTCCAAGCTTTCTTT. As protein: CASSQDGGRVQAFF.